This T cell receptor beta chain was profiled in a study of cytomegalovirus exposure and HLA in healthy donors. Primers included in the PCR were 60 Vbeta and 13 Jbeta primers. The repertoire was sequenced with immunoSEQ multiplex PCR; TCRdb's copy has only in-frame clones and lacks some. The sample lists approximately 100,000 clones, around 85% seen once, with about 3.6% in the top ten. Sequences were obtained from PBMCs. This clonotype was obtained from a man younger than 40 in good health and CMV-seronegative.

The DNA of the CDR3 is TGTGCCTGGAGTGTGAGGATAACCTCCACCTATGGCTACACCTTC. Residues: CAWSVRITSTYGYTF. The rearrangement joins TRBV30 to TRBJ1-2; no clear D gene. CDR3 length: 15 amino acids. Trimming cost V 0 bases and J 4 bases, with 15 bases left between them. CDR1 is GTSNPN, CDR2 SVGIG, per germline (reference sequence).